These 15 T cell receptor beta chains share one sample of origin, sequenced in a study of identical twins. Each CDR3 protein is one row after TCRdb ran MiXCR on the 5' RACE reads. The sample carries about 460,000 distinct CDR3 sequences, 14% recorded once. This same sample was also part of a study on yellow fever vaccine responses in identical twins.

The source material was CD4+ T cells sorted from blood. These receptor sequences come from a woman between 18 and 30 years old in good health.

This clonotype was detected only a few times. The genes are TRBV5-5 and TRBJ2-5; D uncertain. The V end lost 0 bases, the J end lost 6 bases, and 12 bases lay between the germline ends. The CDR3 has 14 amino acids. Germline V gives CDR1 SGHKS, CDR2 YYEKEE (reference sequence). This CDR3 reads CASSLAGREKTQYF. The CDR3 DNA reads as TGTGCCAGCAGCTTGGCAGGCCGCGAAAAGACCCAGTACTTC.

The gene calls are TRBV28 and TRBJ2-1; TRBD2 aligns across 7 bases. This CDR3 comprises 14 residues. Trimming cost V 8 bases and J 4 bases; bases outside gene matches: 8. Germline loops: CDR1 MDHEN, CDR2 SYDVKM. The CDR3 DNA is TGTGCCAGCTCGGCACTAGCGCAGTACAATGAGCAGTTCTTC. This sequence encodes CASSALAQYNEQFF.

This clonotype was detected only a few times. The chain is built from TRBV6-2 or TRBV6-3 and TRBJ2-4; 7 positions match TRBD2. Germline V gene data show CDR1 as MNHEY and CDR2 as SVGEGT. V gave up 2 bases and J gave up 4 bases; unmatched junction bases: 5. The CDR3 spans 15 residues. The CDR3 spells CASSYGGSSKNIQYF. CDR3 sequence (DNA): TGTGCCAGCAGTTACGGCGGGAGTTCAAAAAACATTCAGTACTTC.

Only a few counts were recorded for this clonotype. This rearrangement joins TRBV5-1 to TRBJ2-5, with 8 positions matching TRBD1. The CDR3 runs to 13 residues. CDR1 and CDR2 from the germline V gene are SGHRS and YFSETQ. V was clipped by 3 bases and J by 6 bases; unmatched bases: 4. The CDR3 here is CASSYRQGQTQYF. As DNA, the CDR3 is TGCGCCAGCAGCTACAGACAGGGGCAGACCCAGTACTTC. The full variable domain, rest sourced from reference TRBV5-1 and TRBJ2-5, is KAGVTQTPRYLIKTRGQQVTLSCSPISGHRSVSWYQQTPGQGLQFLFEYFSETQRNKGNFPGRFSGRQFSNSRSEMNVSTLELGDSALYLCASSYRQGQTQYFGPGTRLLVL.

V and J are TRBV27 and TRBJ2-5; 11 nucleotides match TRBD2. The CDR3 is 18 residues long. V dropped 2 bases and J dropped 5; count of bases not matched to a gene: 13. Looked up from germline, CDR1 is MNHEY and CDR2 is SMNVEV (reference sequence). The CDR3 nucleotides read TGTGCCAGCAGTTTAACTCGCAGGGCTAGCGGGGGGCGGGAGACCCAGTACTTC. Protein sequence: CASSLTRRASGGRETQYF.

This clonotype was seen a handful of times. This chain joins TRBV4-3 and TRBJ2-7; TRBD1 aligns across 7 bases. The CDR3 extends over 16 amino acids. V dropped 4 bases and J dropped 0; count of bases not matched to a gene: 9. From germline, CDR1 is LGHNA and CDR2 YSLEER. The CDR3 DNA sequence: TGCGCCAGCAGCCCTCCGGGACAGTCCAGCTCCTACGAGCAGTACTTC. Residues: CASSPPGQSSSYEQYF.

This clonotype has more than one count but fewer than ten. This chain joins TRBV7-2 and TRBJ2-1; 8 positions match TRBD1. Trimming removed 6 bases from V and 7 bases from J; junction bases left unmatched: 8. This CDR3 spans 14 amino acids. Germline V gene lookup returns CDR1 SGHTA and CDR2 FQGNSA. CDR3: CASRLTGVENEQFF. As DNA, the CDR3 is TGTGCCAGCAGGCTGACAGGGGTGGAGAATGAGCAGTTCTTC.

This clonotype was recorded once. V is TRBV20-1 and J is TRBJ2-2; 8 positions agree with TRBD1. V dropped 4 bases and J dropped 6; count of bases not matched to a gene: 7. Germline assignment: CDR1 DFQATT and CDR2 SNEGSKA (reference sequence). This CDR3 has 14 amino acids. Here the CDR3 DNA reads TGCAGTGCTAACCGGGACAGGCGGTCCGGGGAGCTGTTTTTT. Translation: CSANRDRRSGELFF.

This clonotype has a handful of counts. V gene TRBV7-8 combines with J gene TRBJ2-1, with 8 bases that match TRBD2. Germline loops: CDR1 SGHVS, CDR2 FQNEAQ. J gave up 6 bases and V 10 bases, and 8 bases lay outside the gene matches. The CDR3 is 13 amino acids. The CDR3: CATLNGGGNEQFF. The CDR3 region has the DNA TGTGCCACCTTGAACGGGGGGGGCAATGAGCAGTTCTTC.

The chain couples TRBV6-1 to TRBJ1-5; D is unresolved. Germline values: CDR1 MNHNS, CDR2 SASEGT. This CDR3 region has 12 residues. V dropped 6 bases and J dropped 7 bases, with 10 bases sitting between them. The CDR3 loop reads CASRESSQPQHF. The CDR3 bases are TGTGCCAGCAGGGAAAGTAGCCAGCCCCAGCATTTT.

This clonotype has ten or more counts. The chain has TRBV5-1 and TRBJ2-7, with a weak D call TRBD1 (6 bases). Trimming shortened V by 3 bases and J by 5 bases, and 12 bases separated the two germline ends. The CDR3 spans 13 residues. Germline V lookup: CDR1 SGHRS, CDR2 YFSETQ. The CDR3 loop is CASSSGQGNEQYF. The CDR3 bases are TGCGCCAGCAGCTCCGGTCAGGGGAACGAGCAGTACTTC.

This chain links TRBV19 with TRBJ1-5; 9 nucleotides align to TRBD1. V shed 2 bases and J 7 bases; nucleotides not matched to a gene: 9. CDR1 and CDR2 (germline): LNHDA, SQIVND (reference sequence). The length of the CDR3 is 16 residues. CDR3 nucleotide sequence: TGTGCCAGTAGTATATTGAGGGACAGGGTCGACCAGCCCCAGCATTTT. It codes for CASSILRDRVDQPQHF.

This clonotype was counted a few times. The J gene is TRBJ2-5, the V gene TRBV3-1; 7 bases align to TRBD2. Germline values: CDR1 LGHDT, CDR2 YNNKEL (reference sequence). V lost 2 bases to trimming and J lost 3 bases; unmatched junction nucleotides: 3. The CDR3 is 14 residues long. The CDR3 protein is CASSQQAGKETQYF. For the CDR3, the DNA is TGTGCCAGCAGCCAACAAGCGGGGAAAGAGACCCAGTACTTC.

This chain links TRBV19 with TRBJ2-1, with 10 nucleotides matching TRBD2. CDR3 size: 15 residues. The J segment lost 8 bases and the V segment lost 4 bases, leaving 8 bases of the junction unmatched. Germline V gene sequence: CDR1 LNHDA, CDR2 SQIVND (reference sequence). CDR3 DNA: TGTGCCAGTAGTACTAGCGGGAGCCGGACGTATGAGCAGTTCTTC. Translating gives CASSTSGSRTYEQFF.

The CDR3 region has the DNA TGTGCCAGCAGACCCAACGTACGGAGGCTTAACTATGGCTACACCTTC. Amino acids: CASRPNVRRLNYGYTF. This sequence joins TRBV12-3 or TRBV12-4 and TRBJ1-2, with D unclear. Deletions cut 6 bases from V and 1 base from J, with 18 bases between. CDR3 length: 16 amino acids.